In its sample, the clone carrying this T cell receptor (beta chain) was seen many times. The length of the CDR3 is 19 residues. Trimming removed 3 bases at V and 0 bases at J, with 23 bases between. Germline CDR1 SGHVS, CDR2 FQNEAQ. Healthy and HIV-negative, the adult donors had no recent acute infections or vaccinations. In the authors' methods: ImmunoSEQ sequences covered only the junction and lacked quality scores; filtering therefore differed. TCRdb keeps only in-frame clones here, not all; method: immunoSEQ multiplex PCR. V and J calls and clone size come straight from that table; D and trimming were deduced from the DNA. The repertoire consists of about 490,000 clones, with around 80% occurring once and the leading ten covering more than 10%. This entry belongs to a study of shared clonotypes between healthy human individuals.

Input material: PBMCs. The receptor was isolated from a woman in her thirties or forties in good health. Some clones in this sample may be carry-over from other donors' samples. The chain uses TRBV7-8 and TRBJ1-1, with D maybe TRBD1 (6 bases). This CDR3 is CASSFRGASTTDMNTEAFF. The CDR3 DNA reads TGTGCCAGCAGCTTCCGGGGGGCAAGTACGACAGACATGAACACTGAAGCTTTCTTT.